This T cell receptor (beta chain) originates from a study of T cell changes during pregnancy in multiple sclerosis. The CDR3 is 13 residues long. Deletions cut 4 bases from V and 0 bases from J, with 7 bases between. Germline loops: CDR1 SGHRS, CDR2 YFSETQ. Produced via immunoSEQ multiplex PCR; TCRdb's table is partial and in-frame only. This sample yields 35,000 to 45,000 clones, of which around nine tenths are seen a single time; approximately 1% belongs to the top ten. V gene TRBV5-1 combines with J gene TRBJ1-1; D ambiguous. This TCR derives from a female donor with multiple sclerosis, enrolled in a pregnancy study. Sequenced material: CD4+ T cells from peripheral blood mononuclear cells, taken after pregnancy. In DNA form, the CDR3 reads TGCGCCAGCAGCGAGTCACTGAACACTGAAGCTTTCTTT. Residues: CASSESLNTEAFF. The variable domain in full, completed from reference TRBV5-1 and TRBJ1-1, reads KAGVTQTPRYLIKTRGQQVTLSCSPISGHRSVSWYQQTPGQGLQFLFEYFSETQRNKGNFPGRFSGRQFSNSRSEMNVSTLELGDSALYLCASSESLNTEAFFGQGTRLTVV.